The 30 T cell receptor beta chains below come from one sample, sequenced in a study of control samples from healthy donors and cancer patients. Some clones are missing from TCRdb's copy, which holds only in-frame ones; the method was immunoSEQ multiplex PCR. This table has around 59,000 clones, about 92% appearing once. The sequenced sample was PBMCs. These receptors all stem from a middle-aged man with colorectal cancer.

This rearrangement joins TRBV2 to TRBJ1-2; D is unclear. The CDR3 totals 12 residues. The V gene's germline CDR1 is SNHLY and CDR2 FYNNEI. V lost 4 bases and J 0 bases, leaving 3 bases between the germline ends. The CDR3 DNA reads TGTGCCAGCAGTGTTGCTAACTATGGCTACACCTTC. It codes for CASSVANYGYTF.

The chain links TRBV7-2 to TRBJ1-4, with D possibly matching TRBD1 (5 bases). Germline values: CDR1 SGHTA, CDR2 FQGNSA. The V end was cut by 7 bases, the J end by 3 bases, with 9 bases between. The CDR3 runs to 13 residues. CDR3 DNA sequence: TGTGCCAGCATGGGAGGGGCTAATGAAAAACTGTTTTTT. Protein: CASMGGANEKLFF.

This rearrangement joins TRBV6-5 to TRBJ1-1; D is unclear. The CDR3 runs 14 residues. CDR1 and CDR2 (germline): MNHEY, SVGAGI. Trimming pared 0 bases from V and 7 bases from J, leaving 12 bases between. The CDR3 coding sequence is TGTGCCAGCAGTTACTCCGCGCTAGGACTTGAAGCTTTCTTT. This sequence encodes CASSYSALGLEAFF.

V gene TRBV3-1 (or the pseudogene TRBV3-2) combines with J gene TRBJ1-1; D gene unclear. CDR3 size: 14 residues. The V gene lost 1 base and the J gene lost 2 bases, with 8 bases spanning the gap. Germline CDR1 LGHDT, CDR2 YNNKEL (reference sequence). This CDR3 is CASSQGILNTEAFF. DNA for the CDR3: TGTGCCAGCAGCCAAGGGATACTCAACACTGAAGCTTTCTTT.

CDR3 sequence reads: CASSPGRGPNYGYTF. The CDR3 nucleotides read TGTGCCAGCAGCCCAGGGAGGGGACCTAACTATGGCTACACCTTC. The chain joins TRBV9 to TRBJ1-2; possibly TRBD1 for D (5 bases). Trimming stripped 4 bases from V and 0 bases from J, with 13 bases between. The germline CDR1 and CDR2 sequences are SGDLS and YYNGEE. The CDR3 is 15 residues long.

This chain uses TRBV5-4 with TRBJ1-2, with unresolved D. The V gene lost 1 base and the J gene lost 8 bases, with 12 bases spanning the gap. Germline CDR1 SGHNT, CDR2 YYREEE (reference sequence). This CDR3 region has 13 residues. The CDR3 sequence is CASSLLTTRGYTF. CDR3 in DNA: TGTGCCAGCAGCTTGCTCACCACGAGGGGCTACACCTTC.

In nucleotides, the CDR3 is TGTGCCAGCAGCTTACTGGCAGGGCTGTACACTGAAGCTTTCTTT. It is translated as CASSLLAGLYTEAFF. The J gene is TRBJ1-1, the V gene TRBV5-6, with a tentative D call TRBD1 (5 bases). This CDR3 spans 15 amino acids. Trimming left V 2 bases short and J 3 bases short, with 14 bases between. The germline V gene encodes CDR1 SGHDT and CDR2 YYEEEE.

To note about this clone: At the DNA level, this CDR3 is encoded by other sequences in the same sample as well. The chain employs TRBV12-3 or TRBV12-4 and TRBJ1-2; TRBD1 might be the D (5 bases). The CDR3 loop spans 13 amino acids. The V and J ends lost 1 base and 5 bases respectively, with 8 bases between them. The CDR3 DNA follows: TGTGCCAGCAGTTTAGTGGGGGGATATGGCTACACCTTC. Translating it yields CASSLVGGYGYTF.

The rearrangement joins TRBV6-2 or TRBV6-3 to TRBJ2-3; possibly TRBD2 for D (5 bases). The CDR3 sequence is 15 residues long. Germline CDR1 reads MNHEY; CDR2 reads SVGEGT. V was pared by 0 bases and J by 2 bases, with 9 bases between. The CDR3 coding sequence is TGTGCCAGCAGTTACTCCGGACTTTCCACAGATACGCAGTATTTT. Amino acids: CASSYSGLSTDTQYF.

V usage is TRBV2 and J usage is TRBJ1-5; D is ambiguous. Trimming shortened V by 5 bases and J by 3 bases, and 8 bases separated the two germline ends. There are 13 residues in the CDR3. Germline V gene sequence: CDR1 SNHLY, CDR2 FYNNEI. This chain's CDR3 is CASSWSPNQPQHF. The CDR3 DNA is TGTGCCAGCAGTTGGTCTCCCAATCAGCCCCAGCATTTT.

The CDR3 region is CASSYGTGPETQYF. Here the CDR3 DNA reads TGTGCCAGCAGTTACGGGACAGGGCCAGAGACCCAGTACTTC. The chain couples TRBV6-5 to TRBJ2-5, with 9 bases aligning to TRBD1. The ends lost 2 bases at V and 4 bases at J; junction bases unmatched: 2. This CDR3 spans 14 amino acids. CDR1 is MNHEY and CDR2 is SVGAGI in the germline V gene.

The CDR3 region is CASSDPRTGWETQYF. The DNA for the CDR3 is TGTGCCAGCAGTGATCCTCGGACGGGATGGGAGACCCAGTACTTC. The chain carries TRBV25-1 and TRBJ2-5; a weak D match, TRBD2 (5 bases). The CDR3 has 15 amino acids. V dropped 3 bases and J dropped 5 bases, with 16 bases sitting between them. Germline V lookup: CDR1 MGHDK, CDR2 SYGVNS.

The chain recombines TRBV2 with TRBJ1-2; weak D call: TRBD1 (6 bases). CDR3 length equals 14 residues. V gave up 3 bases and J gave up 8 bases, with 16 bases separating them. Germline V lookup: CDR1 SNHLY, CDR2 FYNNEI. In DNA, the CDR3 is TGTGCCAGCAGTGATGAGCACAGGGTGGGGGGCTACACCTTC. It is translated as CASSDEHRVGGYTF.

The V call is TRBV24-1, the J call TRBJ2-5, with TRBD2 as a possible D gene (7 bases). Per the germline V gene, CDR1 is KGHDR and CDR2 is SFDVKD. V was cut by 1 base and J by 5 bases, with 25 bases left in between. This CDR3 comprises 19 residues. The CDR3 bases are TGTGCCACCAGTGATTTAGGGGGGGGCAGGGGCCCCCTTCGGGAGACCCAGTACTTC. Its protein is CATSDLGGGRGPLRETQYF.

This chain connects TRBV7-3 to TRBJ2-5, with TRBD1 identical over 9 bases. Germline trimming cut 5 bases from V and 2 bases from J; bases unmatched to any gene: 3. Germline CDR1 is SGHTA and CDR2 is FQGTGA. This CDR3 region has 14 residues. The CDR3, as DNA: TGTGCCAGCAGCAGGACAGGGGATCAAGAGACCCAGTACTTC. This gives the protein CASSRTGDQETQYF.

The J gene is TRBJ1-6, the V gene TRBV18; 9 bases fit TRBD1. The J segment lost 14 bases and the V segment lost 6 bases, leaving 11 bases of the junction unmatched. The CDR3 sequence is 14 residues long. Germline V gene lookup returns CDR1 KGHSH and CDR2 LQKENI. The CDR3 loop is CASSPSFGTGTLHF. CDR3 bases: TGTGCCAGCTCGCCAAGTTTCGGGACAGGGACCCTCCACTTT.

V usage is TRBV5-1 and J usage is TRBJ1-2, with TRBD1 identical over 10 bases. Germline lookup yields CDR1 SGHRS and CDR2 YFSETQ. Trimming at V came to 0 bases and at J to 3 bases, leaving 2 bases not matched to a gene. This CDR3 contains 15 residues. The CDR3 DNA sequence: TGCGCCAGCAGCTTGGGGGACAGGGGCGACTATGGCTACACCTTC. Translation gives CASSLGDRGDYGYTF.

The chain combines TRBV5-4 with TRBJ2-1; 9 nucleotides align to TRBD1. This CDR3 has 13 residues. CDR1 is SGHNT and CDR2 is YYREEE in the germline V gene (reference sequence). Trimming at V came to 4 bases and at J to 6 bases, leaving 2 bases not matched to a gene. The CDR3 nucleotides are TGTGCCAGCAGCCGGGACAGGGCCAATGAGCAGTTCTTC. It translates to CASSRDRANEQFF.

This rearrangement joins TRBV4-1 to TRBJ1-6; a possible D gene is TRBD1 (5 bases). V lost 3 bases to trimming and J lost 7 bases, with 16 bases between them. The CDR3 consists of 16 residues. From germline, CDR1 is MGHRA and CDR2 YSYEKL. In DNA form, the CDR3 reads TGCGCCAGCAGCCATATAGGACAATCGGACAATTCACCCCTCCACTTT. Translation gives CASSHIGQSDNSPLHF.

CDR3 loop: CASSFRQGAGSYEQYF. The CDR3 DNA reads as TGTGCCAGCAGCTTCCGACAGGGGGCAGGTAGCTACGAGCAGTACTTC. The V gene is TRBV5-8, the J gene TRBJ2-7, with 10 bases matching TRBD1. The trim removed 2 bases at V and 3 bases at J, leaving 8 bases unmatched. Germline CDR1 reads SGHTS; CDR2 reads YDEGEE. The CDR3 runs 16 residues.

The chain uses TRBV5-1 and TRBJ2-7; 8 bases match TRBD1. The CDR3 runs to 15 residues. V lost 0 bases, J lost 6 bases, and 8 bases stayed unmatched. CDR1 and CDR2 (germline): SGHRS, YFSETQ. The CDR3 DNA reads TGCGCCAGCAGCTTGGTGCAGGGGGCCCGAGTCGAGCAGTACTTC. As protein: CASSLVQGARVEQYF.

The rearrangement joins TRBV5-5 to TRBJ1-5; the match to TRBD1 covers 8 bases. V lost 4 bases and J lost 5; bases outside the gene matches: 2. The V gene's germline CDR1 is SGHKS and CDR2 YYEKEE (reference sequence). The CDR3 consists of 13 residues. For the CDR3, the DNA is TGTGCCAGCAGCCCGACAGGGGATCAGCCCCAGCATTTT. Translated, it gives CASSPTGDQPQHF.

This clone showed up just once. The chain uses TRBV9 and TRBJ1-6; D uncertain. This CDR3 contains 14 residues. The germline V gene encodes CDR1 SGDLS and CDR2 YYNGEE. Trimming stripped 3 bases from V and 7 bases from J, with 11 bases between. CDR3 DNA: TGTGCCAGCAGCGGAACCGTCTCCAATTCACCCCTCCACTTT. It yields the protein CASSGTVSNSPLHF.

The chain combines TRBV6-2 or TRBV6-3 with TRBJ2-3; 8 bases are shared with TRBD2. V gave up 2 bases and J gave up 0 bases; unmatched junction bases: 7. The CDR3 loop spans 17 amino acids. Per the germline V gene, CDR1 is MNHEY and CDR2 is SVGEGT. For the CDR3, the DNA is TGTGCCAGCAGTTACGTCGTTAGCGGGGCTAGCACAGATACGCAGTATTTT. This sequence encodes CASSYVVSGASTDTQYF.

The rearrangement links TRBV6-2 or TRBV6-3 to TRBJ1-1, with a possible D match to TRBD1 (5 bases). The germline V and J ends were trimmed by 0 bases and 1 base, with 21 bases remaining between them. Germline CDR1 reads MNHEY; CDR2 reads SVGEGT. This CDR3 has 19 amino acids. CDR3 bases: TGTGCCAGCAGTTACTCGATGGCATTTCGGGAGGGGAGGAACACTGAAGCTTTCTTT. Translation gives CASSYSMAFREGRNTEAFF.

This chain links TRBV15 with TRBJ1-1; a weak D match, TRBD1 (5 bases). This CDR3 spans 14 amino acids. V gave up 2 bases and J gave up 2 bases, with 9 bases separating them. The germline gives CDR1 LNHNV, CDR2 YYDKDF (reference sequence). CDR3 DNA sequence: TGTGCCACCAGCAGACAGGGTGGAAACACTGAAGCTTTCTTT. It yields the protein CATSRQGGNTEAFF.

The chain recombines TRBV18 with TRBJ2-7; D gene uncertain. The CDR3 totals 12 residues. Germline V gene data show CDR1 as KGHSH and CDR2 as LQKENI. The V end was cut by 5 bases, the J end by 1 base, with 6 bases between. In DNA, the CDR3 is TGTGCCAGCTCAGAACAGTCCTACGAGCAGTACTTC. As protein: CASSEQSYEQYF.

This rearrangement joins TRBV7-2 to TRBJ2-6; TRBD2 matches at 8 bases. CDR1 and CDR2 (germline): SGHTA, FQGNSA. Trimming removed 6 bases from V and 4 bases from J; junction bases left unmatched: 8. The CDR3 length is 16 residues. The CDR3 region has the DNA TGTGCCAGCAGAATTAGCGGGGTCGGCGGGGCCAACGTCCTGACTTTC. It is translated as CASRISGVGGANVLTF.

This sequence joins TRBV27 and TRBJ2-1; D ambiguous. Trimming cost V 2 bases and J 0 bases, with 8 bases left between them. Germline loops: CDR1 MNHEY, CDR2 SMNVEV (reference sequence). The CDR3 extends over 15 amino acids. The CDR3 bases are TGTGCCAGCAGTTTAGGCTCCCGCTCCTACAATGAGCAGTTCTTC. It translates to CASSLGSRSYNEQFF.

The rearrangement uses TRBV27 and TRBJ1-5; D remains ambiguous. Trimming took off 2 bases at V and 0 bases at J, with 14 bases between the two ends. The CDR3 runs to 17 residues. In germline, CDR1 is MNHEY, CDR2 SMNVEV (reference sequence). The CDR3 protein is CASSLGVDIYSNQPQHF. The CDR3 DNA follows: TGTGCCAGCAGTTTAGGGGTTGATATATATAGCAATCAGCCCCAGCATTTT.